The present entry profiles one T cell receptor (beta chain) with its context. Its target is unknown. This specimen belongs to a study of cytomegalovirus exposure and HLA in healthy donors. Study-wide findings and caveats: The study designated over 150 TCR beta chains cytomegalovirus-associated. TCR beta chains associated with HLA were, in a later analysis, more clonally expanded than equally common others.

PCR involved 60 Vbeta and 13 Jbeta primers. Authors' methods: Roughly 11 million shared chains were among approximately 80 million unique TCR beta chains counted in a later analysis. Here immunoSEQ multiplex PCR was the method, and the copy in TCRdb shows in-frame clones only, minus some. Clone size and V and J calls were adopted from that table, with D and trimming inferred from the DNA. The repertoire includes under 150,000 clones, more than 80% of them detected once, and 5.5% to 7.5% sits in the top ten. Sequenced input: PBMCs. This sequence was found in a woman aged 40 to 50 in good health and CMV-seropositive.

The CDR3 here is CASSVETGRGYTF. The CDR3 DNA sequence: TGTGCCAGCAGTGTCGAAACAGGGCGCGGCTACACCTTC. J is TRBJ1-2 and V is TRBV6-5; D might be TRBD1 (6 bases). V was trimmed by 5 bases and J by 8 bases, leaving 15 bases between them. Germline CDR1 is MNHEY and CDR2 is SVGAGI. The CDR3 contains 13 residues.